These T cell receptor beta chains were read from a single sample in a study of blood T cell repertoires in COVID-19. Sequencing used immunoSEQ multiplex PCR; TCRdb keeps in-frame clones, though not all of them. The table has 130,000 to 150,000 clones, approximately 91% seen once; the top ten hold over 2%. Input material: peripheral blood. These TCRs come from a human donor in a cohort sampled during active COVID-19. Both conserved end residues are part of each CDR3. The order of the fields is clone size, V gene, D gene, J gene, CDR3 protein, CDR3 DNA. The D gene is left open where the match is weak. Clone size is shown for a subset of rows, as once, few, many or a class of expanded clone.

clone size: -
V gene: TRBV28
D gene: -
J gene: TRBJ1-6
CDR3 protein: CASSSWTESSYNSPLHF
CDR3 DNA: TGTGCCAGCAGTTCGTGGACAGAGAGCTCCTATAATTCACCCCTCCACTTT

clone size: -
V gene: TRBV4-3
D gene: TRBD2
J gene: TRBJ2-1
CDR3 protein: CASSQLGGGAYNEQFF
CDR3 DNA: TGCGCCAGCAGCCAGCTCGGGGGGGGCGCCTACAATGAGCAGTTCTTC

clone size: -
V gene: TRBV9
D gene: -
J gene: TRBJ2-1
CDR3 protein: CASSVSGGGAEQFF
CDR3 DNA: TGTGCCAGCAGCGTCAGCGGTGGGGGGGCTGAGCAGTTCTTC

clone size: few
V gene: TRBV29-1
D gene: TRBD1
J gene: TRBJ2-2
CDR3 protein: CSVGQGSGELFF
CDR3 DNA: TGCAGCGTTGGACAGGGCTCCGGGGAGCTGTTTTTT

clone size: -
V gene: TRBV6-4
D gene: -
J gene: TRBJ1-2
CDR3 protein: CASSPGTSNYGYTF
CDR3 DNA: TGTGCCAGCAGCCCAGGGACTTCCAACTATGGCTACACCTTC

clone size: once
V gene: TRBV5-1
D gene: TRBD1
J gene: TRBJ1-2
CDR3 protein: CASSGAGTEINYGYTF
CDR3 DNA: TGCGCCAGCAGCGGAGCCGGGACAGAGATTAACTATGGCTACACCTTC

clone size: -
V gene: TRBV19
D gene: -
J gene: TRBJ1-5
CDR3 protein: CASSIDESDQPQHF
CDR3 DNA: TGTGCCAGTAGTATAGACGAGTCTGATCAGCCCCAGCATTTT

clone size: -
V gene: TRBV5-4
D gene: -
J gene: TRBJ2-2
CDR3 protein: CASSYRAAGNTGELFF
CDR3 DNA: TGTGCCAGCAGCTACCGAGCCGCAGGGAACACCGGGGAGCTGTTTTTT

clone size: -
V gene: TRBV5-4
D gene: TRBD2
J gene: TRBJ2-5
CDR3 protein: CASSFGTSQETQYF
CDR3 DNA: TGTGCCAGCAGCTTTGGGACTAGTCAAGAGACCCAGTACTTC

clone size: -
V gene: TRBV11-2
D gene: -
J gene: TRBJ2-3
CDR3 protein: CASSLGRTSSPSTDTQYF
CDR3 DNA: TGTGCCAGCAGCTTAGGAAGAACTAGCAGCCCTAGCACAGATACGCAGTATTTT

clone size: -
V gene: TRBV11-3
D gene: TRBD2
J gene: TRBJ2-5
CDR3 protein: CASSRGLAGVQETQYF
CDR3 DNA: TGTGCCAGCAGCCGCGGACTAGCGGGGGTCCAAGAGACCCAGTACTTC

clone size: -
V gene: TRBV5-1
D gene: -
J gene: TRBJ1-4
CDR3 protein: CASSLELGDEKLFF
CDR3 DNA: TGCGCCAGCAGCTTGGAATTAGGGGATGAAAAACTGTTTTTT

clone size: -
V gene: TRBV7-3
D gene: TRBD1
J gene: TRBJ2-1
CDR3 protein: CASSYGQGDGNEQFF
CDR3 DNA: TGTGCCAGCAGCTACGGACAGGGGGACGGCAATGAGCAGTTCTTC

clone size: -
V gene: TRBV28
D gene: TRBD2
J gene: TRBJ2-7
CDR3 protein: CASMILAGSSYEQYF
CDR3 DNA: TGTGCCAGCATGATCCTAGCGGGGAGCTCCTACGAGCAGTACTTC

clone size: few
V gene: TRBV7-9
D gene: TRBD1
J gene: TRBJ1-2
CDR3 protein: CASSLQGAQGYGYTF
CDR3 DNA: TGTGCCAGCAGCTTACAGGGGGCGCAAGGCTATGGCTACACCTTC

clone size: -
V gene: TRBV11-2
D gene: -
J gene: TRBJ2-1
CDR3 protein: CASSLGTAGNNEQFF
CDR3 DNA: TGTGCCAGCAGCCTCGGGACGGCGGGGAACAATGAGCAGTTCTTC

clone size: -
V gene: TRBV28
D gene: TRBD1
J gene: TRBJ2-7
CDR3 protein: CASSLGGTGAYEQYF
CDR3 DNA: TGTGCCAGCAGTTTAGGGGGGACAGGGGCATACGAGCAGTACTTC

clone size: -
V gene: TRBV4-2
D gene: -
J gene: TRBJ2-5
CDR3 protein: CASSQDWGEETQYF
CDR3 DNA: TGTGCCAGCAGCCAAGATTGGGGGGAAGAGACCCAGTACTTC

clone size: few
V gene: TRBV6-5
D gene: -
J gene: TRBJ2-7
CDR3 protein: CASKVLGLSYEQYF
CDR3 DNA: TGTGCCAGCAAGGTCCTGGGGCTCTCCTACGAGCAGTACTTC

clone size: once
V gene: TRBV29-1
D gene: -
J gene: TRBJ1-2
CDR3 protein: CSVDRFNYGYTF
CDR3 DNA: TGCAGCGTAGACAGGTTTAACTATGGCTACACCTTC

clone size: -
V gene: TRBV29-1
D gene: -
J gene: TRBJ2-1
CDR3 protein: CSGLYNEQFF
CDR3 DNA: TGCAGCGGACTATACAATGAGCAGTTCTTC

clone size: -
V gene: TRBV24-1
D gene: TRBD2
J gene: TRBJ2-1
CDR3 protein: CATSGTTSGRSSYNEQFF
CDR3 DNA: TGTGCCACCAGTGGTACGACTAGCGGGAGGAGCTCCTACAATGAGCAGTTCTTC

clone size: -
V gene: TRBV4-1
D gene: TRBD1
J gene: TRBJ2-5
CDR3 protein: CASSQAKQGFGETQYF
CDR3 DNA: TGCGCCAGCAGCCAGGCTAAACAGGGGTTTGGGGAGACCCAGTACTTC

clone size: -
V gene: TRBV4-2
D gene: -
J gene: TRBJ2-1
CDR3 protein: CASSHLGQDIYNEQFF
CDR3 DNA: TGTGCCAGCAGCCACCTGGGGCAGGACATATACAATGAGCAGTTCTTC

clone size: -
V gene: TRBV18
D gene: -
J gene: TRBJ2-3
CDR3 protein: CASSPPSVDTQYF
CDR3 DNA: TGTGCCAGCTCACCACCTAGCGTGGATACGCAGTATTTT

clone size: -
V gene: TRBV27
D gene: TRBD1
J gene: TRBJ2-1
CDR3 protein: CASSPTGNEQFF
CDR3 DNA: TGTGCCAGCAGTCCGACAGGGAATGAGCAGTTCTTC

clone size: once
V gene: TRBV9
D gene: -
J gene: TRBJ2-5
CDR3 protein: CASSVDDWNYQETQYF
CDR3 DNA: TGTGCCAGCAGCGTAGACGATTGGAACTATCAAGAGACCCAGTACTTC

clone size: -
V gene: TRBV20-1
D gene: TRBD2
J gene: TRBJ2-7
CDR3 protein: CSAEQGGEQYF
CDR3 DNA: TGCAGTGCTGAGCAGGGAGGGGAGCAGTACTTC

clone size: -
V gene: TRBV7-9
D gene: TRBD1
J gene: TRBJ2-1
CDR3 protein: CASSSGQGIANEQFF
CDR3 DNA: TGTGCCAGCAGCTCAGGACAGGGGATTGCCAATGAGCAGTTCTTC

clone size: -
V gene: TRBV7-9
D gene: TRBD2
J gene: TRBJ2-3
CDR3 protein: CASSLGRTSGRDSTDTQYF
CDR3 DNA: TGTGCCAGCAGCTTAGGTCGGACTAGCGGGAGGGACAGCACAGATACGCAGTATTTT

clone size: -
V gene: TRBV7-2
D gene: -
J gene: TRBJ1-1
CDR3 protein: CASSLGVQAGDIFF
CDR3 DNA: TGTGCCAGCAGCTTAGGAGTCCAGGCCGGGGATATTTTCTTT

clone size: -
V gene: TRBV5-1
D gene: TRBD1
J gene: TRBJ1-3
CDR3 protein: CASSYDRGGTGNTIYF
CDR3 DNA: TGCGCCAGCAGCTACGACAGGGGGGGTACTGGAAACACCATATATTTT

clone size: -
V gene: TRBV7-2
D gene: TRBD2
J gene: TRBJ2-3
CDR3 protein: CASSPRLAGATDTQYF
CDR3 DNA: TGTGCCAGCAGCCCCCGACTAGCGGGAGCGACAGATACGCAGTATTTT

clone size: -
V gene: TRBV29-1
D gene: -
J gene: TRBJ2-3
CDR3 protein: CSYSSPPDTQYF
CDR3 DNA: TGCAGCTATAGTTCGCCCCCAGATACGCAGTATTTT

clone size: -
V gene: TRBV5-6
D gene: -
J gene: TRBJ2-1
CDR3 protein: CASSLAPDSYNEQFF
CDR3 DNA: TGTGCCAGCAGCTTGGCCCCCGACTCTTACAATGAGCAGTTCTTC

clone size: -
V gene: TRBV7-2
D gene: -
J gene: TRBJ1-6
CDR3 protein: CASGEGVNSPLHF
CDR3 DNA: TGTGCCAGCGGGGAGGGAGTAAATTCACCCCTCCACTTT

clone size: -
V gene: TRBV6-4
D gene: TRBD2
J gene: TRBJ2-7
CDR3 protein: CASSDSRWTRAYEQYF
CDR3 DNA: TGTGCCAGCAGTGATTCGCGCTGGACTAGAGCCTACGAGCAGTACTTC

clone size: -
V gene: TRBV10-3
D gene: TRBD1
J gene: TRBJ2-1
CDR3 protein: CAISSGTGIYNEQFF
CDR3 DNA: TGTGCCATCAGTTCCGGGACAGGGATCTACAATGAGCAGTTCTTC

clone size: -
V gene: TRBV5-4
D gene: -
J gene: TRBJ2-1
CDR3 protein: CASRPISRDSHEQFF
CDR3 DNA: TGTGCCAGCAGACCTATCTCCCGGGACTCACATGAGCAGTTCTTC

clone size: -
V gene: TRBV5-6
D gene: -
J gene: TRBJ2-5
CDR3 protein: CASSTGRQGYQETQYF
CDR3 DNA: TGTGCCAGCAGCACCGGGAGACAGGGTTACCAAGAGACCCAGTACTTC

clone size: -
V gene: TRBV9
D gene: TRBD1
J gene: TRBJ2-1
CDR3 protein: CASSVGTVAGNEQFF
CDR3 DNA: TGTGCCAGCAGCGTGGGGACAGTCGCCGGCAATGAGCAGTTCTTC

clone size: -
V gene: TRBV6-1
D gene: -
J gene: TRBJ1-2
CDR3 protein: CASSGRTRDNRYGYTF
CDR3 DNA: TGTGCCAGCAGTGGGCGGACCCGGGACAATCGCTATGGCTACACCTTC

clone size: -
V gene: TRBV14
D gene: -
J gene: TRBJ1-4
CDR3 protein: CASSQAYATNEKLFF
CDR3 DNA: TGTGCCAGCAGCCAAGCCTATGCAACTAATGAAAAACTGTTTTTT

clone size: -
V gene: TRBV9
D gene: TRBD2
J gene: TRBJ2-1
CDR3 protein: CASSGGLADYNEQFF
CDR3 DNA: TGTGCCAGCAGCGGGGGACTAGCGGACTACAATGAGCAGTTCTTC

clone size: -
V gene: TRBV4-3
D gene: TRBD2
J gene: TRBJ2-2
CDR3 protein: CASSQDREGLAGTGELFF
CDR3 DNA: TGCGCCAGCAGCCAAGATCGCGAAGGACTAGCCGGGACCGGGGAGCTGTTTTTT

clone size: -
V gene: TRBV7-7
D gene: TRBD2
J gene: TRBJ2-5
CDR3 protein: CASSLISAGAGETQYF
CDR3 DNA: TGTGCTAGCAGCTTAATCTCTGCGGGAGCGGGAGAGACCCAGTACTTC

clone size: -
V gene: TRBV29-1
D gene: -
J gene: TRBJ1-1
CDR3 protein: CSVGTRQSFMNTEAFF
CDR3 DNA: TGCAGCGTTGGGACACGACAATCTTTCATGAACACTGAAGCTTTCTTT

clone size: -
V gene: TRBV12-5
D gene: TRBD2
J gene: TRBJ2-1
CDR3 protein: CASGPGTRSLNEQFF
CDR3 DNA: TGTGCTAGTGGTCCCGGGACTAGGAGCCTCAATGAGCAGTTCTTC

clone size: once
V gene: TRBV11-1
D gene: -
J gene: TRBJ2-3
CDR3 protein: CASSLVGGGRTDTQYF
CDR3 DNA: TGTGCCAGCAGCTTAGTCGGCGGAGGGCGCACAGATACGCAGTATTTT

clone size: -
V gene: TRBV7-9
D gene: -
J gene: TRBJ2-3
CDR3 protein: CASSNRDTQYF
CDR3 DNA: TGTGCCAGCAGCAACCGGGATACGCAGTATTTT

clone size: -
V gene: TRBV13
D gene: TRBD2
J gene: TRBJ2-3
CDR3 protein: CASSLRTSGTDTQYF
CDR3 DNA: TGTGCCAGCAGCTTACGGACTAGCGGAACAGATACGCAGTATTTT

clone size: -
V gene: TRBV18
D gene: -
J gene: TRBJ1-5
CDR3 protein: CASSPREGNQPQHF
CDR3 DNA: TGTGCCAGCTCACCAAGGGAGGGGAATCAGCCCCAGCATTTT

clone size: -
V gene: TRBV7-3
D gene: -
J gene: TRBJ2-1
CDR3 protein: CASSFDRSSYNEQFF
CDR3 DNA: TGTGCCAGCAGCTTCGACCGGAGCTCCTACAATGAGCAGTTCTTC

clone size: -
V gene: TRBV7-6
D gene: TRBD2
J gene: TRBJ2-1
CDR3 protein: CASSYGTIGGYEQFF
CDR3 DNA: TGTGCCAGCAGCTACGGGACTATCGGAGGGTATGAGCAGTTCTTC

clone size: -
V gene: TRBV11-2
D gene: TRBD1
J gene: TRBJ1-2
CDR3 protein: CASSSQGGPNYGYTF
CDR3 DNA: TGTGCCAGCAGCTCACAGGGGGGCCCTAACTATGGCTACACCTTC

clone size: -
V gene: TRBV3-1/TRBV3-2
D gene: -
J gene: TRBJ2-1
CDR3 protein: CASSPIRVGGEQFF
CDR3 DNA: TGTGCCAGCAGCCCCATCAGGGTGGGAGGTGAGCAGTTCTTC

clone size: -
V gene: TRBV20-1
D gene: -
J gene: TRBJ1-4
CDR3 protein: CSASSRTRHEKLFF
CDR3 DNA: TGCAGTGCTAGTTCGCGGACTCGCCATGAAAAACTGTTTTTT

clone size: -
V gene: TRBV27
D gene: -
J gene: TRBJ1-5
CDR3 protein: CASSSLGGGNQPQHF
CDR3 DNA: TGTGCCAGCAGTTCTCTCGGGGGGGGGAATCAGCCCCAGCATTTT

clone size: -
V gene: TRBV4-1
D gene: -
J gene: TRBJ1-5
CDR3 protein: CASSQGGHQPQHF
CDR3 DNA: TGCGCCAGCAGCCAAGGGGGCCATCAGCCCCAGCATTTT